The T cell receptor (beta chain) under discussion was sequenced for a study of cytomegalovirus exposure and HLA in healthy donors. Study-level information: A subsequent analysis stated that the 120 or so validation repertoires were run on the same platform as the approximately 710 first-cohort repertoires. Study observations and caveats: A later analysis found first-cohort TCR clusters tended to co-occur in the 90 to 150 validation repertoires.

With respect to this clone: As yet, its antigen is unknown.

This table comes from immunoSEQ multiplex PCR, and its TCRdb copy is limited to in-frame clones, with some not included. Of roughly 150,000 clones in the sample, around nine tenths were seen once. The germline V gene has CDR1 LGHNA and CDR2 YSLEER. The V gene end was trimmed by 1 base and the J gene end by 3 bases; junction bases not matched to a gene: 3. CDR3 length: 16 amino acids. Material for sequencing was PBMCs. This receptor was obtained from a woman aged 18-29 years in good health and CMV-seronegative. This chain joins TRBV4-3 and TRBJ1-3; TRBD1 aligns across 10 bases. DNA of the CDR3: TGCGCCAGCAGCCAAGGTTGGGACAGGGGTGGAAACACCATATATTTT. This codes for CASSQGWDRGGNTIYF.